This is a list of T cell receptor beta chains from one sample in a study of blood T cells in healthy people across ages. Using its own MiXCR run on the 5' RACE reads, TCRdb lists one record per CDR3 protein. This sample yields a few hundred thousand distinct CDR3 sequences, of which about 27% are seen a single time; about 3.3% belongs to the top ten. This same sample was also part of a study on T cells of mothers and their children.

Specimen: blood. These receptors were obtained from a boy younger than 10 in good health. Both conserved end residues are trimmed from each CDR3.

>TRBV9|TRBJ1-6
ASSVEGFTLH
>TRBV6-6|TRBJ2-5
ASSYGGGIETQY
>TRBV10-3|TRBJ1-2
AISEPTGRPGYT
>TRBV7-9|TRBJ2-3
ASSLLLGTSKDTDTQY
>TRBV29-1|TRBJ1-2
SVDLGQYYGYT
>TRBV30|TRBJ1-1
AWSPWGGNTEAF
>TRBV30|TRBJ2-1
AWSVLAGRSYNEQF
>TRBV12-3/TRBV12-4|TRBJ2-5
ASKRSGGSQETQY
>TRBV6-2/TRBV6-3|TRBJ2-7
ASTERDYEQY
>TRBV5-1|TRBJ1-1
ASSLSAGSEAF
>TRBV12-3/TRBV12-4|TRBJ1-1
ASRYTGSGEAF
>TRBV7-6|TRBJ1-6
ASRPTANSPLH
>TRBV10-3|TRBJ2-2
AISESGTGNTGELF
>TRBV11-2|TRBJ1-1
ASSLDPRRGGETEAF
>TRBV14|TRBJ1-6
ASSTMTGASSYNSPLH
>TRBV6-2/TRBV6-3|TRBJ2-1
ASSSLGGRGRNEQF
>TRBV19|TRBJ2-1
ASSARRGNEQF
>TRBV20-1|TRBJ2-1
SAPMTSGSSNEQF
>TRBV7-8|TRBJ1-4
ASSGYRTPNEKLF
>TRBV27|TRBJ1-1
ASSDRLGLNTEAF
>TRBV20-1|TRBJ2-5
SARPLGGQETQY
>TRBV20-1|TRBJ2-1
SADGGGSYNEQF
>TRBV14|.
ASSQDPTGRNEQF
>TRBV5-1|TRBJ2-1
ASSSIGRPSSYNEQF
>TRBV4-3|TRBJ2-5
ASSQGLAEPQETQY
>TRBV12-3/TRBV12-4|TRBJ2-2
ASTYGGNTGELF
>TRBV5-1|TRBJ1-2
ASSLAHRGHGYT
>TRBV18|TRBJ2-1
ASSPPGVAGENEQF
>TRBV5-1|TRBJ2-1
ASRKTSEHEQF
>TRBV7-3|.
ASSPGGTQSYEQF
>TRBV7-6|TRBJ1-2
ASSPRPIGYGGYT
>TRBV12-3/TRBV12-4|TRBJ2-1
ASSPRLAGGRDNEQF
>TRBV12-3/TRBV12-4|TRBJ2-4
ASSYGLGQKNIQY
>TRBV11-2|TRBJ1-4
ASSRQGRYNEKLF
>TRBV20-1|TRBJ1-6
SAREDRGPLH
>TRBV4-2|TRBJ2-1
ASTPETGGYNEQF
>TRBV10-3|TRBJ1-2
AISAQGNYGYT
>TRBV6-2/TRBV6-3|TRBJ2-5
ASSYSKAEETQY
>TRBV7-2|TRBJ2-5
ASSLGTISEETQY
>TRBV12-3/TRBV12-4|TRBJ1-1
ASSFGQRSTEAF
>TRBV7-8|TRBJ2-7
ASSVWGRQLDEQY
>TRBV7-9|TRBJ2-5
ASSFSAGGLETQY
>TRBV19|TRBJ1-1
ASSIGGMGTEAF
>TRBV29-1|TRBJ2-1
SVEKLLDRAYNERF
>TRBV7-9|TRBJ1-3
ASRDIRGTIY
>TRBV5-1|TRBJ2-3
ASSFAADTSTDTQY
>TRBV14|.
ASSPDRDHEQY
>TRBV7-9|TRBJ2-1
VSSLASGSPYNEQF
>TRBV13|TRBJ2-7
ASSLGPGDGSYEQY
>TRBV28|TRBJ2-3
ASSLFADLAGVRTDTQY
>TRBV12-3/TRBV12-4|TRBJ2-5
ASSFNLAGGTQY
>TRBV5-1|.
ASSFASGRTYEQY
>TRBV6-5|TRBJ2-7
ASSTNRGGRGYEQY
>TRBV7-2|TRBJ2-7
ASSLKSSSYEQC
>TRBV2|TRBJ2-3
ASSDSRGLPDTQY
>TRBV10-3|TRBJ1-4
AIREDGNEKPF
>TRBV2|TRBJ2-7
ASSETFRVGQY
>TRBV4-3|TRBJ1-2
ASSHRQGVSGGYT